The sequence of this TCR beta chain was determined in a study of cytomegalovirus exposure and HLA in healthy donors. CDR1 and CDR2 from the germline V gene are SEHNR and FQNEAQ (reference sequence). Trimming took off 1 base at V and 3 bases at J, with 10 bases between the two ends. CDR3 length: 14 amino acids. Concerning this clone itself: What it binds is unknown.

Study-level results: The only immune exposure information that was available was CMV serostatus. Rare TCR sequences dominated, though some public TCRs recurred in many donors.

Both 60 Vbeta primers and 13 Jbeta primers went into the PCR. Clones were read by immunoSEQ multiplex PCR, and TCRdb kept only the in-frame ones, dropping some. In the table there are over 130,000 clones, 82% of which are singletons. This clonotype was obtained from a male donor in good health and CMV-seronegative. Input material: PBMCs. The rearrangement uses TRBV7-9 and TRBJ2-7; no clear D gene. This CDR3 reads CASSLVTEHYEQYF. The DNA for the CDR3 is TGTGCCAGCAGCTTAGTTACGGAGCACTACGAGCAGTACTTC.